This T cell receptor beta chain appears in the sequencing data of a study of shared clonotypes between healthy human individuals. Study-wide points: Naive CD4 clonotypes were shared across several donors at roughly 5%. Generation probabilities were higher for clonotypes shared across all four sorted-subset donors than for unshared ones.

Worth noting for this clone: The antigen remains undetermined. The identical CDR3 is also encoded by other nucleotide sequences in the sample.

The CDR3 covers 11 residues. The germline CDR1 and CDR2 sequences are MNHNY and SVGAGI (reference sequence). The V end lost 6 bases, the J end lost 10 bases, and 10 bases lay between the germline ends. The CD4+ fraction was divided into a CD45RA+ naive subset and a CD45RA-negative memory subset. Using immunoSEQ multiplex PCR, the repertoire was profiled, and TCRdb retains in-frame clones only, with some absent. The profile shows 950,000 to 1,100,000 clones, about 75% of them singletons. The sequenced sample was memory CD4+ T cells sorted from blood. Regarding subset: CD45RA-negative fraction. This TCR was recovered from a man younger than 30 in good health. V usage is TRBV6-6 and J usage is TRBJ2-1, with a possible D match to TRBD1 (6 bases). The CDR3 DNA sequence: TGTGCCAGCAGCCGCGACAGGGAGCAGTTCTTC. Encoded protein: CASSRDREQFF.